This TCR beta chain stems from a study of early T cells in non-severe SARS-CoV-2 infection. About the study: It was bulk RNA from unsorted whole blood that was sequenced, and the chains were unpaired.

Attachment of unique molecular identifiers to individual cDNA molecules was performed. TCRdb recomputed calls from the 5' RACE reads with MiXCR, one row per CDR3 protein. The sample consists of tens of thousands of distinct CDR3 sequences, roughly 5.7% of them appearing once. The germline V gene has CDR1 DFQATT and CDR2 SNEGSKA (reference sequence). The CDR3 has 14 amino acids. The V end lost 6 bases, the J end lost 4 bases, and 18 bases lay between the germline ends. Many counts were recorded for this clonotype. The chain uses TRBV20-1 and TRBJ1-1, with D perhaps matching TRBD1 (5 bases). This clonotype was sampled from an adult who was a healthcare worker with PCR-confirmed SARS-CoV-2 infection or an uninfected control (not recorded which). Sequencing input: whole blood. CDR3 sequence: CSATPDRGITEAFF. CDR3 DNA sequence: TGCAGTGCAACCCCTGACAGAGGGATCACTGAAGCTTTCTTT.